This TCR beta chain was found in a study of T cell responses to AZD1222 COVID-19 vaccine. Study-wide points: Clonal diversity may have been underestimated in mostly white British donors. Epitopes outside B.1.351 and B.1.1.7 mutated regions reportedly drew nearly half of spike TCRs. Spike-specific TCR breadth and depth were elevated following two AZD1222 doses. Samples come after the peak T cell response, not at day 14.

Some clones are missing from TCRdb's copy, which holds only in-frame ones; the method was immunoSEQ multiplex PCR. The data contain 150,000 to 200,000 clones, approximately 87% of them seen just once; the ten biggest clones take up about 3%. A note on this clone: What it recognizes is unknown.

Specimen: peripheral blood, collected on day 0 of MenACWY control vaccination. The sequence came from an adult in good health.

CDR3 loop: CASTPGTGGSPLHF. In nucleotides, the CDR3 is TGTGCCAGCACCCCCGGGACAGGGGGTTCACCCCTCCACTTT. The chain joins TRBV28 to TRBJ1-6; 11 positions agree with TRBD1. This CDR3 comprises 14 residues. The germline V gene encodes CDR1 MDHEN and CDR2 SYDVKM. The trim removed 7 bases at V and 9 bases at J, leaving 5 bases unmatched.